These T cell receptor beta chains were read from a single sample in a study of blood T cell repertoires in COVID-19. TCRdb keeps only in-frame clones here, not all; method: immunoSEQ multiplex PCR. The table includes roughly 230,000 clones, 80% to 90% detected once. Sequencing input: PBMCs or T cells enriched from blood (not recorded which). Receptors originate from a woman aged 50 to 60 who had been exposed to COVID-19. Each CDR3 is given with its conserved first and last residue. D genes are given only for firm matches. Clone size, where shown, is once, few, many, or a class for clones that have expanded.

j_call v_call clone_size d_call cdr3_aa cdr3_nt
TRBJ2-7 TRBV5-1 . TRBD1 CASRTGTGVNEQYF TGCGCCAGCCGAACCGGGACAGGGGTCAACGAGCAGTACTTC
TRBJ2-6 TRBV5-1 . TRBD2 CASSLGGSRGANVLTF TGCGCCAGCAGCTTGGGCGGGAGTCGCGGGGCCAACGTCCTGACTTTC
TRBJ1-1 TRBV9 . . CASSVGDLNTEAFF TGTGCCAGCAGCGTAGGGGACTTGAACACTGAAGCTTTCTTT
TRBJ1-1 TRBV4-2 . TRBD1 CASSQGEGADTEAFF TGTGCCAGCAGCCAAGGAGAGGGGGCGGACACTGAAGCTTTCTTT
TRBJ2-2 TRBV6-2/TRBV6-3 . TRBD1 CASSYIGTGVLGELFF TGTGCCAGCAGTTACATTGGGACAGGGGTACTCGGGGAGCTGTTTTTT
TRBJ2-2 TRBV9 few . CASSVVGGQIGELFF TGTGCCAGCAGCGTAGTAGGAGGTCAGATCGGGGAGCTGTTTTTT
TRBJ2-2 TRBV11-2 . TRBD1 CASSFDRGQSGELFF TGTGCCAGCAGCTTCGACAGGGGGCAAAGCGGGGAGCTGTTTTTT
TRBJ2-5 TRBV7-9 few . CASSFSGDRGTQYF TGTGCCAGCAGCTTCTCAGGGGATAGGGGGACCCAGTACTTC
TRBJ2-7 TRBV5-6 . TRBD2 CASSLGLAGPDEQYF TGTGCCAGCAGCTTGGGACTAGCGGGGCCGGACGAGCAGTACTTC
TRBJ1-5 TRBV3-1/TRBV3-2 . . CATFRQPQHF TGTGCCACCTTCCGTCAGCCCCAGCATTTT
TRBJ1-3 TRBV7-2 . TRBD1 CASSLVGTGGNTIYF TGTGCCAGCAGCTTAGTGGGGACAGGGGGAAACACCATATATTTT
TRBJ1-6 TRBV5-5 . TRBD1 CASSDRDRGLGNSPLHF TGTGCCAGCAGCGACCGGGACAGGGGTCTGGGGAATTCACCCCTCCACTTT